This T cell receptor beta chain stems from a study of CXCR3-negative and CXCR3-positive naive CD8 T cells. The TRB libraries of cDNA were built by UMI-labeled 5' RACE. Each CDR3 protein gets one entry in TCRdb, which reprocessed the 5' RACE reads and gives no DNA. In all, the sample yields about 130,000 distinct CDR3 sequences. Investigators sorted each CD8+ T cell subset in triplicate, taking roughly 330,000 cells each time. Those CD8+ T cells considered naive were CD45RO-CCR7+CD27+CD95-. Findings and limits, study-wide: Higher TRB CDR3 hydrophobicity marked CXCR3-positive naive cells relative to CXCR3-negative naive cells. For memory CD8+ cells diversity was much lower, but both naive subsets had comparably high diversity.

The CDR3 is 16 amino acids. A note on this clonotype: Its target is not known.

The rearrangement links TRBV12-3 or TRBV12-4 to TRBJ1-2; TCRdb's D gene call, TRBD1, goes unchecked for lack of DNA. The sequenced material came from naive CXCR3+ CD8+ T cells from blood. Indicated subset: CD45RO-CCR7+CD27+CD95- naive CD8+ T cells expressing CXCR3 (TNR3+). This clonotype originated in a human donor in good health. Some clones in this sample may be carry-over from other donors' samples. The CDR3 reads CASSPWLTGADYGYTF.